The 19 T cell receptor beta chains in this list originate from one sample, sequenced in a study of blood T cell repertoires in COVID-19. The method was immunoSEQ multiplex PCR; TCRdb's version includes in-frame clones alone and lacks a portion of them. The table shows about 140,000 clones, with more than 80% occurring only once. The sequencing sample was made of peripheral blood. These receptors were obtained from a woman aged 80 or older with acute or convalescent COVID-19.

The rearrangement uses TRBV7-2 and TRBJ1-1, with a weak D call TRBD1 (5 bases). V was trimmed by 6 bases and J by 1 base, leaving 9 bases between them. Germline lookup yields CDR1 SGHTA and CDR2 FQGNSA. The length of the CDR3 is 13 residues. The CDR3 nucleotides are TGTGCCAGCAGACTCACAGGGAACACTGAAGCTTTCTTT. Its protein is CASRLTGNTEAFF.

This sequence joins TRBV9 and TRBJ1-1; TRBD1 matches at 8 bases. Germline-derived CDR1 and CDR2 are SGDLS and YYNGEE. The CDR3 loop spans 15 amino acids. The trim removed 3 bases at V and 1 base at J, leaving 5 bases unmatched. The CDR3 DNA reads as TGTGCCAGCAGCGAACAGCAGGGGGCGAACACTGAAGCTTTCTTT. This translates into CASSEQQGANTEAFF.

J is TRBJ2-1 and V is TRBV7-2, with 10 nucleotides matching TRBD1. Unmatched junction bases numbered 8, after V lost 5 bases and J lost 4 bases. From germline, CDR1 is SGHTA and CDR2 FQGNSA. The CDR3 contains 16 residues. In DNA form, the CDR3 reads TGTGCCAGCAGCCGGACAGGGGGATTAACTTACAATGAGCAGTTCTTC. This gives the protein CASSRTGGLTYNEQFF.

This chain connects TRBV4-2 to TRBJ1-3; D not certain. CDR1 LGHNA and CDR2 YNFKEQ come from the germline V gene. There are 16 residues in the CDR3. Between the trimmed V and J ends, which lost 0 bases and 0 bases, there was a span of 9 bases. CDR3 loop: CASSQDLGPSGNTIYF. Here the CDR3 DNA reads TGTGCCAGCAGCCAAGACTTGGGCCCCTCTGGAAACACCATATATTTT.

V is TRBV7-9 and J is TRBJ1-4, with TRBD1 identical over 10 bases. The CDR3 has 16 residues. V was pared by 4 bases and J by 5 bases, with 7 bases of the junction left unmatched. Germline CDR1 reads SEHNR; CDR2 reads FQNEAQ (reference sequence). The CDR3 DNA sequence: TGTGCCAGCAGCTCCGGGACAGGGGTCACGAATGAAAAACTGTTTTTT. Protein sequence: CASSSGTGVTNEKLFF. Full variable domain (remainder filled in from reference TRBV7-9 and TRBJ1-4): DTGVSQNPRHKITKRGQNVTFRCDPISEHNRLYWYRQTLGQGPEFLTYFQNEAQLEKSRLLSDRFSAERPKGSFSTLEIQRTEQGDSAMYLCASSSGTGVTNEKLFFGSGTQLSVL.

The V and J genes are TRBV18 and TRBJ2-4, with D perhaps matching TRBD2 (6 bases). Germline V gene data show CDR1 as KGHSH and CDR2 as LQKENI. The CDR3 consists of 14 residues. The V gene lost 2 bases and the J gene lost 7 bases, with 12 bases spanning the gap. The CDR3 bases are TGTGCCAGCTCACCAGTTCTTGGGGGGAACATTCAGTACTTC. This codes for CASSPVLGGNIQYF.

The chain has TRBV6-2 or TRBV6-3 and TRBJ1-1; D gene uncertain. V was shortened by 3 bases and J by 1 base, with 12 bases between the two germline ends. Germline CDR1 MNHEY, CDR2 SVGEGT. CDR3 size: 15 residues. The CDR3 spells CASSYSQIRNTEAFF. The DNA of the CDR3 is TGTGCCAGCAGTTATAGCCAGATCAGGAACACTGAAGCTTTCTTT.

The chain combines TRBV5-4 with TRBJ1-1; D not resolved. CDR3 length equals 14 residues. In germline, CDR1 is SGHNT, CDR2 YYREEE (reference sequence). Trimming pared 1 base from V and 0 bases from J, leaving 7 bases between. CDR3 in DNA: TGTGCCAGCAGCTTGTTCCAGTTGAACACTGAAGCTTTCTTT. Protein: CASSLFQLNTEAFF.

The chain is built from TRBV2 and TRBJ1-4; D is undetermined. V was shortened by 4 bases and J by 8 bases, with 11 bases between the two germline ends. CDR1 and CDR2 from the germline V gene are SNHLY and FYNNEI. The CDR3 spans 13 residues. The CDR3 DNA reads TGTGCCAGCAGTGGGACTGGGCGGGAAAAACTGTTTTTT. Residues: CASSGTGREKLFF.

The chain employs TRBV7-2 and TRBJ2-7; 12 bases line up with TRBD2. CDR1 and CDR2 from the germline V gene are SGHTA and FQGNSA. V dropped 4 bases and J dropped 0; count of bases not matched to a gene: 4. This CDR3 spans 16 amino acids. The chain's CDR3 is CASSSGLAGLSYEQYF. In DNA form, the CDR3 reads TGTGCCAGCAGCTCGGGACTAGCGGGCCTCTCCTACGAGCAGTACTTC.

The chain has TRBV2 and TRBJ1-5, with 11 positions matching TRBD1. The ends lost 4 bases at V and 4 bases at J; junction bases unmatched: 0. This CDR3 has 14 residues. Germline CDR1 and CDR2: SNHLY and FYNNEI. CDR3 residues: CASSGDRGNQPQHF. The CDR3 bases are TGTGCCAGCAGTGGGGACAGGGGGAATCAGCCCCAGCATTTT.

The rearrangement links TRBV18 to TRBJ2-1; TRBD2 is a possible D gene (6 bases). Trimming left V 6 bases short and J 2 bases short, with 17 bases between. Looked up from germline, CDR1 is KGHSH and CDR2 is LQKENI. The CDR3 has 16 residues. The CDR3 here is CASSHLGGDPYNEQFF. The DNA of the CDR3 is TGTGCCAGCTCGCACCTTGGAGGGGACCCCTACAATGAGCAGTTCTTC.

This chain connects TRBV7-9 to TRBJ1-5; 7 positions match TRBD1. Germline CDR1 and CDR2: SEHNR and FQNEAQ (reference sequence). This CDR3 is built from 16 residues. Trimming took 5 bases from V and 8 from J; bases not matched to a gene: 15. The CDR3 coding sequence is TGTGCCAGCAGCCACGAGGGGGCCCGCCGAGGGGAGCCCCAGCATTTT. Protein: CASSHEGARRGEPQHF.

V is TRBV18 and J is TRBJ1-5; 7 bases match TRBD1. The CDR3 covers 15 residues. Germline values: CDR1 KGHSH, CDR2 LQKENI. The ends lost 2 bases at V and 7 bases at J; junction bases unmatched: 8. The CDR3 loop reads CASSPTTGIGQPQHF. The CDR3 DNA follows: TGTGCCAGCTCACCAACGACAGGGATTGGGCAGCCCCAGCATTTT.

The chain links TRBV20-1 to TRBJ1-5; TRBD1 agrees at 7 bases. CDR3 length: 14 amino acids. Per germline, CDR1 DFQATT and CDR2 SNEGSKA (reference sequence). V trimming: 3 bases; J trimming: 5 bases; junction bases outside the gene matches: 7. The CDR3 DNA sequence: TGCAGTGCTAGTCGACAGGGAGCATATCAGCCCCAGCATTTT. It is translated as CSASRQGAYQPQHF.

The gene calls are TRBV7-2 and TRBJ1-2; 7 bases align to TRBD1. The germline gives CDR1 SGHTA, CDR2 FQGNSA. Unmatched junction bases numbered 4, after V lost 2 bases and J lost 1 base. This CDR3 comprises 15 residues. CDR3 bases: TGTGCCAGCAGCTTAACCCGGGACAGTAACTATGGCTACACCTTC. Protein product: CASSLTRDSNYGYTF. The whole variable domain, filled in from reference TRBV7-2 and TRBJ1-2, reads GAGVSQSPSNKVTEKGKDVELRCDPISGHTALYWYRQSLGQGLEFLIYFQGNSAPDKSGLPSDRFSAERTGGSVSTLTIQRTQQEDSAVYLCASSLTRDSNYGYTFGSGTRLTVV.

The chain couples TRBV10-3 to TRBJ2-1, with 8 bases identical to TRBD2. The CDR3 runs 14 residues. Germline V gives CDR1 ENHRY, CDR2 SYGVKD. Losses at the gene ends were 11 bases for V and 8 bases for J; bases not matched to a gene: 14. DNA for the CDR3: TGTGCCTGGGGGGGCGCGGGGGGCACTCATGAGCAGTTCTTC. This codes for CAWGGAGGTHEQFF.

This chain links TRBV9 with TRBJ1-2, with 9 positions matching TRBD1. Trimming cost V 3 bases and J 8 bases; bases outside gene matches: 11. This CDR3 has 15 residues. In germline, CDR1 is SGDLS, CDR2 YYNGEE. CDR3 protein: CASSATQGQGIGYTF. For the CDR3, the DNA is TGTGCCAGCAGCGCGACCCAGGGACAGGGAATAGGCTACACCTTC.

This chain links TRBV2 with TRBJ1-2; a possible D gene is TRBD1 (6 bases). V was cut by 5 bases and J by 7 bases, with 14 bases left in between. The CDR3 is 13 residues long. Germline V lookup: CDR1 SNHLY, CDR2 FYNNEI. DNA for the CDR3: TGTGCCAGCAGTCCAACAGGGATTGTTGGCTACACCTTC. Residues: CASSPTGIVGYTF.